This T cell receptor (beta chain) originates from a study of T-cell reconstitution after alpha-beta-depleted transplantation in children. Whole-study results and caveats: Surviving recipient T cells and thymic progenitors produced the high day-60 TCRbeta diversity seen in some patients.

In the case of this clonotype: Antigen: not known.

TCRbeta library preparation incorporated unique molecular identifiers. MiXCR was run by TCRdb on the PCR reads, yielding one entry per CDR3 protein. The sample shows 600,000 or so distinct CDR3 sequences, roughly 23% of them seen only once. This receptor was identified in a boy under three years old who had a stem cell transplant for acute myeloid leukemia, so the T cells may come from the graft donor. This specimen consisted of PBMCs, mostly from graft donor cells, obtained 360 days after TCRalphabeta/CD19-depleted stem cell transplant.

The CDR3 DNA is TGCAGTGCTAGAGGCCCCCACTACGAGCAGTACTTC. The encoded protein is CSARGPHYEQYF. This chain connects TRBV20-1 to TRBJ2-7; D is undetermined. CDR3 length: 12 residues. The germline V gene has CDR1 DFQATT and CDR2 SNEGSKA (reference sequence). V shed 1 base and J shed 3 bases, with 7 bases lying between them.